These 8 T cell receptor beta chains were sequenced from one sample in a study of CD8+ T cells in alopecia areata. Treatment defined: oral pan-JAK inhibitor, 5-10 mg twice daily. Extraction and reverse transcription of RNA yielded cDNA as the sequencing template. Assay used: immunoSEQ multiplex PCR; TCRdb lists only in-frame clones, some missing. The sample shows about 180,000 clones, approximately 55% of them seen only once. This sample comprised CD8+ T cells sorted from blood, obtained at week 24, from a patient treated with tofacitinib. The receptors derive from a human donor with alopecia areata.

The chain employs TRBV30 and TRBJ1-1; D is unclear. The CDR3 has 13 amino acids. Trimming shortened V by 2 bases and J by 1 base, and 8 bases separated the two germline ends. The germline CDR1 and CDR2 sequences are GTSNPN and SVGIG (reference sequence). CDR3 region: CAWSLTANTEAFF. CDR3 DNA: TGTGCCTGGAGTTTGACTGCGAACACTGAAGCTTTCTTT. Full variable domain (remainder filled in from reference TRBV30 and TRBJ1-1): SQTIHQWPATLVQPVGSPLSLECTVEGTSNPNLYWYRQAAGRGLQLLFYSVGIGQISSEVPQNLSASRPQDRQFILSSKKLLLSDSGFYLCAWSLTANTEAFFGQGTRLTVV.

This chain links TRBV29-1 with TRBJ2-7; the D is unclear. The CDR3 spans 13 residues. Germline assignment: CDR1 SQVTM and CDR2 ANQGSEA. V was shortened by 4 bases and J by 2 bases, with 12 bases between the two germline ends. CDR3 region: CSVAAASAYEQYF. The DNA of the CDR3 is TGCAGCGTTGCTGCGGCGAGTGCCTACGAGCAGTACTTC.

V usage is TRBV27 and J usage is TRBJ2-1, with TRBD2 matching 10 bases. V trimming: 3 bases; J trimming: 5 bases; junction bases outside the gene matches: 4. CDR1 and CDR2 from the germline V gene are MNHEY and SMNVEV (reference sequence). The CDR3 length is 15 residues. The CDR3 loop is CASSFLAGADNEQFF. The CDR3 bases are TGTGCCAGCAGTTTTCTAGCGGGGGCCGACAATGAGCAGTTCTTC.

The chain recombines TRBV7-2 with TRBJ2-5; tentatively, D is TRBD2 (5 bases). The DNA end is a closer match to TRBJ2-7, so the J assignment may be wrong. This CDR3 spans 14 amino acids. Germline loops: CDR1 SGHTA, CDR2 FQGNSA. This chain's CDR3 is CASSNRAVANEQYF. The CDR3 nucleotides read TGTGCCAGCAGCAACCGAGCGGTTGCTAACGAGCAGTACTTC.

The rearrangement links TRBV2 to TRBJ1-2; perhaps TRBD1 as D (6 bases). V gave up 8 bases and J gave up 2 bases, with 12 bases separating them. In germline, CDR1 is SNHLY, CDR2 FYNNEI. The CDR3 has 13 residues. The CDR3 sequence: CASFETGNYGYTF. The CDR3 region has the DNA TGTGCCAGCTTTGAGACAGGAAACTATGGCTACACCTTC.

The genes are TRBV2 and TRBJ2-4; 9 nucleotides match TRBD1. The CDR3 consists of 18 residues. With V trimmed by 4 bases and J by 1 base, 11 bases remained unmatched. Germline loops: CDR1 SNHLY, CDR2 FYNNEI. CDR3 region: CASSAGTGPQRAKNIQYF. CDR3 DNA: TGTGCCAGCAGTGCGGGGACAGGGCCCCAGAGGGCCAAAAACATTCAGTACTTC.

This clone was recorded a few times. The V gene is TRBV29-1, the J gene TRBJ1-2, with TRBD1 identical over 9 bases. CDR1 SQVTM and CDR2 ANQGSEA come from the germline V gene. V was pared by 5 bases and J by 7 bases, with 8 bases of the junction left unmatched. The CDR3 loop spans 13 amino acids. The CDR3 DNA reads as TGCAGCGTTACCGGACAGGGGTTAAGTGGCTACACCTTC. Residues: CSVTGQGLSGYTF.

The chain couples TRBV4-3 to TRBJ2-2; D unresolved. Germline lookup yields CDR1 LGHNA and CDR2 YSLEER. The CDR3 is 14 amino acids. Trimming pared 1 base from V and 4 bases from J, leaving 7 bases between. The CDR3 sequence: CASSQGATTGELFF. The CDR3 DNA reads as TGCGCCAGCAGCCAAGGCGCGACCACCGGGGAGCTGTTTTTT.